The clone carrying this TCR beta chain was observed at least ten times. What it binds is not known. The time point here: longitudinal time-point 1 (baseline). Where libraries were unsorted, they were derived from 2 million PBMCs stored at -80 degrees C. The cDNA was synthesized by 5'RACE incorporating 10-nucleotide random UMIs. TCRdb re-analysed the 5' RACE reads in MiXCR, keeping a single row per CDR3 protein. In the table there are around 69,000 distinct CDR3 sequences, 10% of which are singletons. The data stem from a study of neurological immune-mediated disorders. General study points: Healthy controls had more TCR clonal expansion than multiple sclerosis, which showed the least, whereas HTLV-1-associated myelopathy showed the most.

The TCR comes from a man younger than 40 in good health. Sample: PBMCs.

The DNA for the CDR3 is TGTGCCAGCAGTTACCGGGGACAGGGCTTCCCTGATGGCTACACCTTC. Its protein product is CASSYRGQGFPDGYTF. The genes are TRBV6-5 and TRBJ1-2, with 9 bases identical to TRBD1. This CDR3 has 16 residues. Germline CDR1 reads MNHEY; CDR2 reads SVGAGI. J lost 6 bases, V lost 2 bases, and 10 bases had no gene match.